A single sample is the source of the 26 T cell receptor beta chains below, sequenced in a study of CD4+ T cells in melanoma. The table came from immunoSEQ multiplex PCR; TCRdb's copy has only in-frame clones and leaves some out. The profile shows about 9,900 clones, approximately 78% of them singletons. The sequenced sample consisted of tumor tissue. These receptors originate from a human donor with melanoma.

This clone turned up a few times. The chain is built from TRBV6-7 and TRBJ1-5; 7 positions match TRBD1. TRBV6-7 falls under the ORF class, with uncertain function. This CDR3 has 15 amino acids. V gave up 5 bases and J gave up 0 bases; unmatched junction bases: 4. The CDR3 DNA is TGTGCCAGCAGTCGACAGGGTCTTAGCAATCAGCCCCAGCATTTT. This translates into CASSRQGLSNQPQHF.

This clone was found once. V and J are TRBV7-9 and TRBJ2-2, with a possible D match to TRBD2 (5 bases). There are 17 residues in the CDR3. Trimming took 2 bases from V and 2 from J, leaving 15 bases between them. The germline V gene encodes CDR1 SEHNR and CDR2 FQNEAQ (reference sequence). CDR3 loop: CASSLILASLNTGELFF. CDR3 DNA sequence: TGTGCCAGCAGCTTAATTTTAGCTAGCCTTAACACCGGGGAGCTGTTTTTT.

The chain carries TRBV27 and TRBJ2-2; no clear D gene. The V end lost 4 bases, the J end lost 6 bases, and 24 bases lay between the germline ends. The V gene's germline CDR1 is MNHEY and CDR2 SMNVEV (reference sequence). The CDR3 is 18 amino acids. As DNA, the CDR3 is TGTGCCAGCAGTTCCCAATCCGACATGGGCCGGTCCCCCGGGGAGCTGTTTTTT. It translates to CASSSQSDMGRSPGELFF.

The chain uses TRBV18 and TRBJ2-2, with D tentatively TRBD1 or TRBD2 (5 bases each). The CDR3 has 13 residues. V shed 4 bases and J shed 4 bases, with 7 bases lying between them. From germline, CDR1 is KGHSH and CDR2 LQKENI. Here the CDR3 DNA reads TGTGCCAGCTCACAGGGGAGCACCGGGGAGCTGTTTTTT. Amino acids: CASSQGSTGELFF.

Here the CDR3 DNA reads TGTGCCAGCAGCCACGGGGGAACGTCCTACGAGCAGTACTTC. Translated, it gives CASSHGGTSYEQYF. V is TRBV14 and J is TRBJ2-5; tentatively, D is TRBD2 (6 bases). The closer fit of TRBJ2-7 to the DNA end suggests the J call may be wrong. Germline V lookup: CDR1 SGHDN, CDR2 FVKESK. This CDR3 region has 14 residues.

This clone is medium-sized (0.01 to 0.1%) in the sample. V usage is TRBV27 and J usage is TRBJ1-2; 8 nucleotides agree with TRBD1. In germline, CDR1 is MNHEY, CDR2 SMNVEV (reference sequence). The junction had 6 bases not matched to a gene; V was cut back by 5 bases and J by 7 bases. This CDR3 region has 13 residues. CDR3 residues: CASSTTGEGGYTF. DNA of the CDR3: TGTGCCAGCAGTACGACAGGGGAGGGTGGCTACACCTTC.

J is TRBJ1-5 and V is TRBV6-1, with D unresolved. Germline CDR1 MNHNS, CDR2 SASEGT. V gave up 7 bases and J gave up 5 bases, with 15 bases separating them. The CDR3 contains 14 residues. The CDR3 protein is CASTPLSRYQPQHF. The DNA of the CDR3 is TGTGCCAGCACCCCCCTGAGCAGGTATCAGCCCCAGCATTTT.

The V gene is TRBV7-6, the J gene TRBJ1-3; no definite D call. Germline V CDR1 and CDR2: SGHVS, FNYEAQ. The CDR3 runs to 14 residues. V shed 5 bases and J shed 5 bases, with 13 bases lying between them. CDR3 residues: CASSAGEHRNTIYF. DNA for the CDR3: TGTGCCAGCAGCGCCGGTGAACACCGAAACACCATATATTTT.

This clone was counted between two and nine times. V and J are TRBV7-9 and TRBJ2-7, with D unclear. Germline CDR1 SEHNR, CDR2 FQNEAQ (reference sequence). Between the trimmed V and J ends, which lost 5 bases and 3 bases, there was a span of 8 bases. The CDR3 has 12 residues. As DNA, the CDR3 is TGTGCCAGCAGCCTTACGGTCTACGAGCAGTACTTC. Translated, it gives CASSLTVYEQYF.

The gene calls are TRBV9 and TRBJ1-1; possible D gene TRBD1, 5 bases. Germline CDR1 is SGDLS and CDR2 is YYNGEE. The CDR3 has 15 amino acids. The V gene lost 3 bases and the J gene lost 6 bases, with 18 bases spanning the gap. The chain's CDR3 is CASSARTLDSAEAFF. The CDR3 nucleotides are TGTGCCAGCAGCGCCCGGACATTGGATAGCGCTGAAGCTTTCTTT. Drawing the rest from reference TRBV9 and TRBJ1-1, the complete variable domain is DSGVTQTPKHLITATGQRVTLRCSPRSGDLSVYWYQQSLDQGLQFLIQYYNGEERAKGNILERFSAQQFPDLHSELNLSSLELGDSALYFCASSARTLDSAEAFFGQGTRLTVV.

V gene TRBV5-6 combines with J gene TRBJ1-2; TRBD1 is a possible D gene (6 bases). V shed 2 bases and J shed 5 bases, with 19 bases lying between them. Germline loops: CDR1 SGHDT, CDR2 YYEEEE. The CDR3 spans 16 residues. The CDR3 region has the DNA TGTGCCAGCAGCTTATGGGCACCGGGACAAGTGTATGGCTACACCTTC. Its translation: CASSLWAPGQVYGYTF.

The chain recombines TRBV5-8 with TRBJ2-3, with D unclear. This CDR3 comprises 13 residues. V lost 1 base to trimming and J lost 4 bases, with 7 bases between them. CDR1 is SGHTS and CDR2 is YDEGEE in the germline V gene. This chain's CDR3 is CASSLLSADTQYF. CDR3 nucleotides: TGTGCCAGCAGCTTGTTGTCGGCAGATACGCAGTATTTT.

CDR3 in amino acids: CASSLERGLAYEQYF. As DNA, the CDR3 is TGTGCCAGCAGCTTGGAGCGGGGGCTTGCCTACGAGCAGTACTTC. The genes are TRBV11-2 and TRBJ2-7; 8 positions match TRBD2. The CDR3 sequence is 15 residues long. The J segment lost 2 bases and the V segment lost 3 bases, leaving 6 bases of the junction unmatched. Germline V lookup: CDR1 SGHAT, CDR2 FQNNGV.

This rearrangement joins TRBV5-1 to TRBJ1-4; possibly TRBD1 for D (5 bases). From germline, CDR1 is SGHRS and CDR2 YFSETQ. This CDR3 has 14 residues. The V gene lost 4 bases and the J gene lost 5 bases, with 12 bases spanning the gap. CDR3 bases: TGCGCCAGCAGCCCCTCAGGGAGCAATGAAAAACTGTTTTTT. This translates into CASSPSGSNEKLFF.

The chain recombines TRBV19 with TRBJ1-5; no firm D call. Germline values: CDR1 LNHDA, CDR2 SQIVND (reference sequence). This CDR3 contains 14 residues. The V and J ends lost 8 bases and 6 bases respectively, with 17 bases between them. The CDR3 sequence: CASWVGKIFQPQHF. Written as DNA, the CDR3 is TGTGCCAGTTGGGTGGGTAAAATTTTTCAGCCCCAGCATTTT.

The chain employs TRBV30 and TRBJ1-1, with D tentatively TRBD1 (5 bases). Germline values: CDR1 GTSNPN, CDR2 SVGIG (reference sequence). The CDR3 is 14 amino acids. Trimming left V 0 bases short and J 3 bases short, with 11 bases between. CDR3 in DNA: TGTGCCTGGAGTGTTGACAGAATTTACACTGAAGCTTTCTTT. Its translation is CAWSVDRIYTEAFF. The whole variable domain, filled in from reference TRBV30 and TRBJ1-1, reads SQTIHQWPATLVQPVGSPLSLECTVEGTSNPNLYWYRQAAGRGLQLLFYSVGIGQISSEVPQNLSASRPQDRQFILSSKKLLLSDSGFYLCAWSVDRIYTEAFFGQGTRLTVV.

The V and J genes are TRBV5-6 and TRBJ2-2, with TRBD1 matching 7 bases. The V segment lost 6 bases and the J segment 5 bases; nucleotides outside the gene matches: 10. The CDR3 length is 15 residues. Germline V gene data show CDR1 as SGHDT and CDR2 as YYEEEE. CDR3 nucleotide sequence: TGTGCCAGCACCTCACGGGACAGACTAACCGGGGAGCTGTTTTTT. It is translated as CASTSRDRLTGELFF.

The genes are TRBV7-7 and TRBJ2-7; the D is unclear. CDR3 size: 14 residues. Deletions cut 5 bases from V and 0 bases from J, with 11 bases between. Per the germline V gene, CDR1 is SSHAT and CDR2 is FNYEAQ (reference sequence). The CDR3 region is CASSPGFGSYEQYF. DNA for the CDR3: TGTGCCAGCAGCCCCGGTTTCGGCTCCTACGAGCAGTACTTC.

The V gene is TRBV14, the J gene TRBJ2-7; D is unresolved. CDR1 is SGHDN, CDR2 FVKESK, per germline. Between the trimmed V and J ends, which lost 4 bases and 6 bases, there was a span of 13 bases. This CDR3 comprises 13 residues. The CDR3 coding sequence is TGTGCCAGCAGCCCCGGTGGGTCTGTCGAGCAGTACTTC. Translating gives CASSPGGSVEQYF. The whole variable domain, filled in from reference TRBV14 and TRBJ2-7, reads EAGVTQFPSHSVIEKGQTVTLRCDPISGHDNLYWYRRVMGKEIKFLLHFVKESKQDESGMPNNRFLAERTGGTYSTLKVQPAELEDSGVYFCASSPGGSVEQYFGPGTRLTVT.

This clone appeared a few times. CDR3 in amino acids: CASSFEQKDYNEQFF. The CDR3 nucleotides read TGTGCCAGCAGCTTTGAACAGAAAGATTACAATGAGCAGTTCTTC. J is TRBJ2-1 and V is TRBV5-6; D gene uncertain. Trimming removed 2 bases at V and 4 bases at J, with 13 bases between. The CDR3 covers 15 residues. Germline V lookup: CDR1 SGHDT, CDR2 YYEEEE.

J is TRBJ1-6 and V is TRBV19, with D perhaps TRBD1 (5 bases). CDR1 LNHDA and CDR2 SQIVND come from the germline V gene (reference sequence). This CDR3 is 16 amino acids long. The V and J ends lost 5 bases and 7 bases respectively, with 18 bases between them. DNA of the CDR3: TGTGCCAGTAGTTCCCCCCCGGGACGGCCGAATTCACCCCTCCACTTT. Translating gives CASSSPPGRPNSPLHF.

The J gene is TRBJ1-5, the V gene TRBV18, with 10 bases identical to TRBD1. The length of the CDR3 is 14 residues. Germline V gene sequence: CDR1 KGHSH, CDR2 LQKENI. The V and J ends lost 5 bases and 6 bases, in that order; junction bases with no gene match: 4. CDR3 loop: CASSTGQGIQPQHF. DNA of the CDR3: TGTGCCAGCTCAACGGGACAGGGGATTCAGCCCCAGCATTTT.

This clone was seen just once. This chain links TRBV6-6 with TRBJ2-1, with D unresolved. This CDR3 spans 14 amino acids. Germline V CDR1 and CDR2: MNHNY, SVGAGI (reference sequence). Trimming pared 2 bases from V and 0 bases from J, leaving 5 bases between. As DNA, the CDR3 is TGTGCCAGCAGTTACGGAAGCTCCTACAATGAGCAGTTCTTC. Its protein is CASSYGSSYNEQFF.

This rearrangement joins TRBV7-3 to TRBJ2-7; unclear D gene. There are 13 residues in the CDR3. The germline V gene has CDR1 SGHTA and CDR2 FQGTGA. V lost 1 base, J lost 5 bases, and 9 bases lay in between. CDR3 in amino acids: CASSLIAQDEQYF. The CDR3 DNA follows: TGTGCCAGCAGCTTAATCGCCCAGGACGAGCAGTACTTC.

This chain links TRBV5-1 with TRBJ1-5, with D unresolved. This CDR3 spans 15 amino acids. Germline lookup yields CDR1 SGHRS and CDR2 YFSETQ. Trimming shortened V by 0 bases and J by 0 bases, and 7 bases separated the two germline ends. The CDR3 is CASSLAPGSNQPQHF. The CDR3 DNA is TGCGCCAGCAGCTTGGCTCCGGGTAGCAATCAGCCCCAGCATTTT.

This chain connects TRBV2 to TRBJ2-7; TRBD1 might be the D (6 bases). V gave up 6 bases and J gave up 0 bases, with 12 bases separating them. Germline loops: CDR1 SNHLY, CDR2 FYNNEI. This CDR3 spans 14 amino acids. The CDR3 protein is CASRRTESSYEQYF. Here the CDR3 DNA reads TGTGCCAGCAGGAGGACAGAGAGCTCCTACGAGCAGTACTTC. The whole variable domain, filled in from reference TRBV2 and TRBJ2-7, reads EPEVTQTPSHQVTQMGQEVILRCVPISNHLYFYWYRQILGQKVEFLVSFYNNEISEKSEIFDDQFSVERPDGSNFTLKIRSTKLEDSAMYFCASRRTESSYEQYFGPGTRLTVT.